The 5 T cell receptor beta chains listed next were all sequenced from one sample in a study of blood T cells in healthy people across ages. The authors ran a second PCR of about 6 to 12 cycles using a sample-barcoded 5' primer and a J-beta primer mix. Each CDR3 protein gets one entry after TCRdb re-called the 5' RACE reads with MiXCR. The repertoire holds about 680,000 distinct CDR3 sequences, with around 49% as singletons. Input material: blood. The receptor set was obtained from a woman aged 60-75 years in good health.

There are a few counts of this clonotype. CDR3: CASSLRQGGIQYF. The CDR3 region has the DNA TGTGCCAGCAGCTTAAGGCAGGGAGGCATTCAGTACTTC. The rearrangement links TRBV7-2 to TRBJ2-4, with TRBD2 as a possible D gene (6 bases). V was pared by 2 bases and J by 9 bases, with 11 bases between. Germline V gives CDR1 SGHTA, CDR2 FQGNSA. This CDR3 spans 13 amino acids.

This chain joins TRBV12-3 or TRBV12-4 and TRBJ1-1; D is uncertain. The CDR3 has 13 residues. The V end was cut by 7 bases, the J end by 4 bases, with 13 bases between. The CDR3: CASTLDLLTEAFF. Written as DNA, the CDR3 is TGTGCCAGCACCCTCGACCTACTCACTGAAGCTTTCTTT.

This clonotype was found a few times. This chain connects TRBV20-1 to TRBJ1-2; D may be TRBD1 (6 bases). The CDR3 runs to 13 residues. Germline V gene data show CDR1 as DFQATT and CDR2 as SNEGSKA (reference sequence). The germline V and J ends were trimmed by 6 bases and 7 bases, with 18 bases remaining between them. The CDR3 sequence: CSAPPGGAGGYTF. CDR3 bases: TGCAGTGCCCCTCCGGGGGGCGCGGGTGGCTACACCTTC.

The V call is TRBV7-2, the J call TRBJ2-2; TRBD2 is a possible D gene (5 bases). The CDR3 is made up of 12 amino acids. The germline V gene encodes CDR1 SGHTA and CDR2 FQGNSA. V was cut by 8 bases and J by 6 bases, with 10 bases left in between. In DNA, the CDR3 is TGTGCCAGCTCGGAGGAAGCCGGGGAGCTGTTTTTT. Amino acids: CASSEEAGELFF.

The V call is TRBV20-1, the J call TRBJ2-1, with TRBD1 as a possible D gene (6 bases). The CDR3 covers 15 residues. V was shortened by 6 bases and J by 13 bases, with 28 bases between the two germline ends. Per the germline V gene, CDR1 is DFQATT and CDR2 is SNEGSKA (reference sequence). The CDR3 nucleotides read TGCAGTGCGCGCCGGGACACCGACCGCCAAGAGACCCAGTTCTTC. This translates into CSARRDTDRQETQFF.